What follows are 17 T cell receptor beta chains derived from one specimen sequenced in a study of CD8 T cells in Susac syndrome. The RNA input was roughly 0.5 to 1 ug, and it was reverse transcribed with random hexamers. TCRdb ran MiXCR on the immunoSEQ multiplex PCR reads and lists one entry per CDR3 protein. The table lists about 150,000 distinct CDR3 sequences, approximately 94% of them singletons. Sequenced: CD4+ T cells from PBMCs. The receptors come from a human donor in good health.

The CDR3 nucleotides read TGTGCCAGCTCACCATTTAGTACCAGCGGGGACTACAATGAGCAGTTCTTC. This sequence encodes CASSPFSTSGDYNEQFF. J is TRBJ2-1 and V is TRBV18, with 7 bases lining up with TRBD2. V lost 2 bases and J lost 3; bases outside the gene matches: 10. The CDR3 consists of 17 residues. Germline CDR1 reads KGHSH; CDR2 reads LQKENI. The variable domain in full, completed from reference TRBV18 and TRBJ2-1, reads NAGVMQNPRHLVRRRGQEARLRCSPMKGHSHVYWYRQLPEEGLKFMVYLQKENIIDESGMPKERFSAEFPKEGPSILRIQQVVRGDSAAYFCASSPFSTSGDYNEQFFGPGTRLTVL.

This clonotype is a singleton in its sample. V gene TRBV2 combines with J gene TRBJ2-2; 9 bases are a match to TRBD2. V trimming: 1 base; J trimming: 5 bases; junction bases outside the gene matches: 8. The length of the CDR3 is 17 residues. Germline CDR1 SNHLY, CDR2 FYNNEI. The CDR3 DNA sequence: TGTGCCAGCAGTGAAGAGGGCGGGAGGGCCGATACCGGGGAGCTGTTTTTT. Protein: CASSEEGGRADTGELFF. The variable domain in full, completed from reference TRBV2 and TRBJ2-2, reads EPEVTQTPSHQVTQMGQEVILRCVPISNHLYFYWYRQILGQKVEFLVSFYNNEISEKSEIFDDQFSVERPDGSNFTLKIRSTKLEDSAMYFCASSEEGGRADTGELFFGEGSRLTVL.

The CDR3 DNA is TGCAGTGCTAGCGGGCAGGGGTCTGCAGCAAACTATGGCTACACCTTC. This translates into CSASGQGSAANYGYTF. J is TRBJ1-2 and V is TRBV20-1; possible D gene TRBD1, 6 bases. This CDR3 has 16 amino acids. V lost 3 bases and J lost 2, with 19 bases in between. Germline values: CDR1 DFQATT, CDR2 SNEGSKA (reference sequence).

The CDR3 sequence is CASSQDPYNEQFF. The DNA for the CDR3 is TGCGCCAGCAGCCAAGATCCTTACAATGAGCAGTTCTTC. V and J are TRBV4-1 and TRBJ2-1; no clear D gene. CDR1 and CDR2 (germline): MGHRA, YSYEKL. With 0 bases removed from V and 4 bases from J, the gap between germline ends came to 4 bases. The CDR3 consists of 13 residues.

The V gene is TRBV7-9, the J gene TRBJ1-1; the match to TRBD1 covers 11 bases. This CDR3 is built from 14 residues. Germline CDR1 and CDR2: SEHNR and FQNEAQ (reference sequence). Trimming took 3 bases from V and 5 from J; bases not matched to a gene: 2. The CDR3 region is CASSFGQGATEAFF. The CDR3 coding sequence is TGTGCCAGCAGCTTCGGACAGGGGGCAACTGAAGCTTTCTTT.

V gene TRBV7-2 combines with J gene TRBJ2-5, with 8 bases that match TRBD2. The CDR3 has 16 amino acids. J lost 2 bases, V lost 5 bases, and 10 bases had no gene match. Germline V gene sequence: CDR1 SGHTA, CDR2 FQGNSA. The CDR3 DNA follows: TGTGCCAGCAGCCTCTTCCGACTAGCGATACAAGAGACCCAGTACTTC. This translates into CASSLFRLAIQETQYF.

There are a few counts of this clonotype. The chain carries TRBV4-2 and TRBJ2-7; D uncertain. In germline, CDR1 is LGHNA, CDR2 YNFKEQ. The V end lost 4 bases, the J end lost 0 bases, and 7 bases lay between the germline ends. This CDR3 contains 13 residues. CDR3 residues: CASSRGDSYEQYF. The CDR3 coding sequence is TGTGCCAGCAGCCGCGGCGACTCCTACGAGCAGTACTTC.

The chain employs TRBV18 and TRBJ1-2; D perhaps matches TRBD1 (6 bases). CDR1 and CDR2 (germline): KGHSH, LQKENI. The CDR3 is made up of 13 amino acids. V was cut by 2 bases and J by 8 bases, with 12 bases left in between. The CDR3 loop reads CASSPSGAEGYTF. The CDR3 DNA follows: TGTGCCAGCTCACCATCGGGGGCGGAGGGCTACACCTTC.

V gene TRBV5-1 combines with J gene TRBJ2-7; 11 bases line up with TRBD1. The ends lost 0 bases at V and 7 bases at J; junction bases unmatched: 15. There are 18 residues in the CDR3. Germline V gene data show CDR1 as SGHRS and CDR2 as YFSETQ. The CDR3 loop is CASSLANYRGQGALEQYF. In nucleotides, the CDR3 is TGCGCCAGCAGCTTGGCCAATTATAGAGGACAGGGGGCGCTTGAGCAGTACTTC.

The rearrangement links TRBV5-1 to TRBJ2-3, with no clear D. Germline V CDR1 and CDR2: SGHRS, YFSETQ. The CDR3 is 14 residues long. Trimming left V 0 bases short and J 3 bases short, with 8 bases between. The CDR3, as DNA: TGCGCCAGCAGCTTGGAGACACGGACAGATACGCAGTATTTT. It yields the protein CASSLETRTDTQYF.

The chain couples TRBV2 to TRBJ2-7; 14 bases line up with TRBD2. This CDR3 comprises 18 residues. V lost 4 bases to trimming and J lost 2 bases; unmatched junction nucleotides: 10. Germline CDR1 and CDR2: SNHLY and FYNNEI. The CDR3: CASSAGTSGSRVAYEQYF. The DNA for the CDR3 is TGTGCCAGCAGTGCCGGGACTAGCGGGAGTAGGGTTGCCTACGAGCAGTACTTC.

Here the CDR3 reads CASSRTNLNTGELFF. The DNA of the CDR3 is TGTGCCAGCAGTAGGACTAATCTCAACACCGGGGAGCTGTTTTTT. The chain couples TRBV2 to TRBJ2-2, with D perhaps matching TRBD2 (6 bases). V was shortened by 5 bases and J by 2 bases, with 12 bases between the two germline ends. This CDR3 is 15 amino acids long. From germline, CDR1 is SNHLY and CDR2 FYNNEI.

In this sample, this clonotype turned up once. V and J are TRBV21-1 and TRBJ2-7. TRBV21-1 is given as a pseudogene. The length of the CDR3 is 10 residues. CDR3 DNA: TGTGCCAGCAGGACGTTCGAGCAGTACTTC. It is translated as CASRTFEQYF.

This clonotype was detected only a few times. This chain uses TRBV30 with TRBJ2-7, with D perhaps given as TRBD1 or TRBD2 (6 bases each). CDR1 and CDR2 from the germline V gene are GTSNPN and SVGIG (reference sequence). Trimming removed 0 bases at V and 4 bases at J, with 28 bases between. This CDR3 has 19 amino acids. CDR3 DNA: TGTGCCTGGAGTGTACTTGGCAGGGTTGAACGCCGGGGGCGTTACGAGCAGTACTTC. As protein: CAWSVLGRVERRGRYEQYF. The entire variable domain, with the rest obtained from reference TRBV30 and TRBJ2-7, is as follows: SQTIHQWPATLVQPVGSPLSLECTVEGTSNPNLYWYRQAAGRGLQLLFYSVGIGQISSEVPQNLSASRPQDRQFILSSKKLLLSDSGFYLCAWSVLGRVERRGRYEQYFGPGTRLTVT.

The chain recombines TRBV20-1 with TRBJ1-1, with 9 bases fitting TRBD1. Germline trimming cut 3 bases from V and 0 bases from J; bases unmatched to any gene: 11. This CDR3 contains 17 residues. Per germline, CDR1 DFQATT and CDR2 SNEGSKA (reference sequence). The CDR3 spells CSASVDRGHLMNTEAFF. The CDR3 region has the DNA TGCAGTGCTAGTGTGGACAGGGGACACTTAATGAACACTGAAGCTTTCTTT.

This clonotype occurred a few times. The chain links TRBV18 to TRBJ1-1; a possible D gene is TRBD1 (5 bases). Germline assignment: CDR1 KGHSH and CDR2 LQKENI. The V and J ends lost 3 bases and 2 bases respectively, with 7 bases between them. CDR3 length: 13 amino acids. CDR3 region: CASSPTGNTEAFF. Here the CDR3 DNA reads TGTGCCAGCTCACCCACAGGCAACACTGAAGCTTTCTTT.

The rearrangement uses TRBV27 and TRBJ2-3; TRBD1 is a possible D gene (6 bases). Trimming cost V 5 bases and J 5 bases, with 11 bases left between them. The CDR3 is 13 residues long. Germline CDR1 MNHEY, CDR2 SMNVEV (reference sequence). The CDR3 spells CASSPYREDTQYF. CDR3 coding DNA: TGTGCCAGCAGTCCCTACAGGGAAGATACGCAGTATTTT.